These 21 T cell receptor beta chains originate from one sample sequenced in a study of blood T cell repertoires in COVID-19. The data were produced by immunoSEQ multiplex PCR, yet TCRdb's version contains in-frame clones alone and is incomplete. The data hold roughly 180,000 clones, with roughly 77% observed a single time. The sample consisted of peripheral blood. These receptors came from a woman over 75 with COVID-19, enrolled during active disease.

This clone is a singleton in its sample. The genes are TRBV28 and TRBJ1-3; TRBD1 might be the D (6 bases). The CDR3 runs to 18 residues. In germline, CDR1 is MDHEN, CDR2 SYDVKM. The V end lost 1 base, the J end lost 7 bases, and 23 bases lay between the germline ends. The CDR3: CASSLSLTGTYNGNTIYF. CDR3 DNA sequence: TGTGCCAGCAGTTTATCCCTAACCGGGACATACAACGGGAACACCATATATTTT. Based on the CDR3 plus reference TRBV28 and TRBJ1-3, the full variable domain is DVKVTQSSRYLVKRTGEKVFLECVQDMDHENMFWYRQDPGLGLRLIYFSYDVKMKEKGDIPEGYSVSREKKERFSLILESASTNQTSMYLCASSLSLTGTYNGNTIYFGEGSWLTVV.

This rearrangement joins TRBV7-2 to TRBJ1-2; 7 nucleotides match TRBD1. CDR3 length: 13 amino acids. The germline gives CDR1 SGHTA, CDR2 FQGNSA. After removal of 8 bases from V and 4 bases from J, the junction contained 7 bases not matched to a gene. CDR3 protein: CASGKGQPYGYTF. The CDR3 region has the DNA TGTGCCAGCGGCAAGGGACAGCCCTATGGCTACACCTTC.

This chain uses TRBV5-1 with TRBJ2-2, with D possibly matching TRBD2 (6 bases). Trimming pared 0 bases from V and 4 bases from J, leaving 10 bases between. Germline V lookup: CDR1 SGHRS, CDR2 YFSETQ. This CDR3 has 15 amino acids. The CDR3 loop is CASSLEGRGTGELFF. The DNA for the CDR3 is TGCGCCAGCAGCTTGGAGGGGCGGGGCACCGGGGAGCTGTTTTTT.

The chain has TRBV30 and TRBJ1-2, with D hard to call. This CDR3 is 14 amino acids long. Looked up from germline, CDR1 is GTSNPN and CDR2 is SVGIG (reference sequence). V was trimmed by 1 base and J by 2 bases, leaving 11 bases between them. The CDR3 reads CAWSATTTNYGYTF. The CDR3 nucleotides read TGTGCCTGGAGTGCGACAACAACAAACTATGGCTACACCTTC.

The rearrangement uses TRBV3-1 (or the pseudogene TRBV3-2) and TRBJ2-3; 9 bases agree with TRBD2. This CDR3 comprises 18 residues. The V gene end was trimmed by 0 bases and the J gene end by 3 bases; junction bases not matched to a gene: 10. Germline V gene lookup returns CDR1 LGHDT and CDR2 YNNKEL (reference sequence). CDR3 sequence reads: CASSQDLAAGGNTDTQYF. Written as DNA, the CDR3 is TGTGCCAGCAGCCAAGATCTTGCTGCGGGGGGGAATACAGATACGCAGTATTTT.

This clone was counted between two and nine times. This chain links TRBV1 with TRBJ1-4; no check of the table's D call, TRBD1, against the DNA was made. TRBV1 is recorded as a pseudogene. The CDR3 is 15 amino acids. The CDR3 region has the DNA TGCACCAGCAGCCACGTTTTGACAGCAAGTCCAAAACTGTTTTTT. Translation gives CTSSHVLTASPKLFF.

V and J are TRBV10-3 and TRBJ2-7; the match to TRBD2 covers 9 bases. This CDR3 comprises 15 residues. Unmatched junction bases numbered 4, after V lost 2 bases and J lost 2 bases. Germline CDR1 and CDR2: ENHRY and SYGVKD. CDR3 coding DNA: TGTGCCATCAGTGAGGGGACTAGCAGGACCTACGAGCAGTACTTC. Translated: CAISEGTSRTYEQYF.

The CDR3 nucleotides read TGTGCCAGTAAAAGGCAGGCACTCTCTGGAAACACCATATATTTT. Amino acids: CASKRQALSGNTIYF. This sequence joins TRBV19 and TRBJ1-3; D gene uncertain. The CDR3 runs 15 residues. Trimming removed 7 bases at V and 0 bases at J, with 13 bases between. CDR1 and CDR2 (germline): LNHDA, SQIVND (reference sequence). Together with reference TRBV19 and TRBJ1-3, the CDR3 gives the full variable domain: DGGITQSPKYLFRKEGQNVTLSCEQNLNHDAMYWYRQDPGQGLRLIYYSQIVNDFQKGDIAEGYSVSREKKESFPLTVTSAQKNPTAFYLCASKRQALSGNTIYFGEGSWLTVV.

This clone was found a few times. The V call is TRBV7-6, the J call TRBJ1-5; TRBD1 agrees at 10 bases. This CDR3 contains 19 residues. Germline loops: CDR1 SGHVS, CDR2 FNYEAQ. Trimming removed 2 bases from V and 0 bases from J; junction bases left unmatched: 10. The CDR3 spells CASSLRNRDRGYSNQPQHF. CDR3 DNA sequence: TGTGCCAGCAGCTTAAGGAACCGGGACAGGGGCTATAGCAATCAGCCCCAGCATTTT.

The rearrangement links TRBV5-1 to TRBJ2-1; 12 nucleotides line up with TRBD2. Germline lookup yields CDR1 SGHRS and CDR2 YFSETQ. The CDR3 consists of 19 residues. The trim removed 0 bases at V and 1 base at J, leaving 8 bases unmatched. CDR3 DNA: TGCGCCAGCAGCTTGGAACGGACTAGCGGGATTTGGTCCTACAATGAGCAGTTCTTC. Its protein is CASSLERTSGIWSYNEQFF.

V and J are TRBV7-3 and TRBJ2-7; weak D call: TRBD2 (5 bases). Trimming stripped 2 bases from V and 1 base from J, with 12 bases between. The germline CDR1 and CDR2 sequences are SGHTA and FQGTGA. This CDR3 comprises 15 residues. CDR3 nucleotides: TGTGCCAGCAGCTTATCCGCGGGTATTTCCTACGAGCAGTACTTC. Amino acid sequence: CASSLSAGISYEQYF.

This clone has ten or more counts. This chain links TRBV6-2 or TRBV6-3 with TRBJ2-7; 10 bases match TRBD1. This CDR3 spans 13 amino acids. Germline CDR1 is MNHEY and CDR2 is SVGEGT. Trimming at V came to 4 bases and at J to 4 bases, leaving 1 base not matched to a gene. The CDR3 region is CASSWTGGYEQYF. In DNA, the CDR3 is TGTGCCAGCAGTTGGACAGGGGGGTACGAGCAGTACTTC.

This chain joins TRBV7-9 and TRBJ1-1; 7 bases map to TRBD1. The trim removed 3 bases at V and 2 bases at J, leaving 9 bases unmatched. CDR1 and CDR2 (germline): SEHNR, FQNEAQ (reference sequence). The CDR3 runs 16 residues. The CDR3 DNA reads as TGTGCCAGCAGCTTCCCGGGAGACAGGGCAAACACTGAAGCTTTCTTT. It is translated as CASSFPGDRANTEAFF.

The rearrangement joins TRBV3-1 (or the pseudogene TRBV3-2) to TRBJ2-2, with 13 positions matching TRBD2. This CDR3 is 16 amino acids long. V gave up 6 bases and J gave up 7 bases; unmatched junction bases: 8. Germline-derived CDR1 and CDR2 are LGHDT and YNNKEL (reference sequence). CDR3 sequence: CASRTLAGGLFGELFF. The CDR3 nucleotides read TGTGCCAGCAGAACACTAGCGGGGGGGCTATTCGGGGAGCTGTTTTTT.

This chain joins TRBV29-1 and TRBJ2-7, with TRBD2 identical over 8 bases. Looked up from germline, CDR1 is SQVTM and CDR2 is ANQGSEA. The V segment lost 3 bases and the J segment 5 bases; nucleotides outside the gene matches: 3. This CDR3 has 12 residues. In nucleotides, the CDR3 is TGCAGCGTTGACGGGGGGGAGGACGAGCAGTACTTC. Protein: CSVDGGEDEQYF.

The chain recombines TRBV27 with TRBJ1-2; D remains unclear. The CDR3 has 15 amino acids. Germline V gene lookup returns CDR1 MNHEY and CDR2 SMNVEV (reference sequence). Trimming left V 0 bases short and J 4 bases short, with 12 bases between. CDR3 bases: TGTGCCAGCAGTTTATCGATGGGAGCATTCTATGGCTACACCTTC. Protein: CASSLSMGAFYGYTF.

This clone was seen more than once but under ten times. V gene TRBV28 combines with J gene TRBJ2-5; TRBD1 aligns across 8 bases. The V segment lost 3 bases and the J segment 1 base; nucleotides outside the gene matches: 1. The CDR3 runs 14 residues. The germline CDR1 and CDR2 sequences are MDHEN and SYDVKM. In DNA form, the CDR3 reads TGTGCCAGCAGTTTGGACAGGGTCCAAGAGACCCAGTACTTC. Its translation is CASSLDRVQETQYF.

The V gene is TRBV7-9, the J gene TRBJ2-2, with 10 bases aligning to TRBD1. Germline assignment: CDR1 SEHNR and CDR2 FQNEAQ (reference sequence). The J segment lost 2 bases and the V segment lost 5 bases, leaving 5 bases of the junction unmatched. CDR3 length equals 16 residues. The CDR3 bases are TGTGCCAGCAGCGTCCGGGACAGGGGTAACACCGGGGAGCTGTTTTTT. Amino acid sequence: CASSVRDRGNTGELFF.

The CDR3, as DNA: TGTGCCAGCAGCGTAGGTAGCAGCACAGATACGCAGTATTTT. This translates into CASSVGSSTDTQYF. The chain couples TRBV9 to TRBJ2-3; D is unclear. V was trimmed by 0 bases and J by 0 bases, leaving 5 bases between them. This CDR3 is 14 amino acids long. Germline-derived CDR1 and CDR2 are SGDLS and YYNGEE.

This rearrangement joins TRBV19 to TRBJ2-6; TRBD1 matches 10 bases. The CDR3 totals 17 residues. Looked up from germline, CDR1 is LNHDA and CDR2 is SQIVND (reference sequence). J was trimmed by 2 bases and V by 6 bases; bases with no gene match: 7. The CDR3 loop reads CASSPGTGVPGANVLTF. DNA for the CDR3: TGTGCCAGTAGCCCCGGGACAGGGGTTCCTGGGGCCAACGTCCTGACTTTC. Looking up the rest from reference TRBV19 and TRBJ2-6 gives the full variable domain: DGGITQSPKYLFRKEGQNVTLSCEQNLNHDAMYWYRQDPGQGLRLIYYSQIVNDFQKGDIAEGYSVSREKKESFPLTVTSAQKNPTAFYLCASSPGTGVPGANVLTFGAGSRLTVL.

The chain recombines TRBV7-9 with TRBJ2-1, with unresolved D. The CDR3 has 14 residues. Germline loops: CDR1 SEHNR, CDR2 FQNEAQ (reference sequence). Trimming removed 6 bases at V and 3 bases at J, with 12 bases between. The CDR3 loop is CASRGFLHYNEQFF. CDR3 nucleotide sequence: TGTGCCAGCAGGGGCTTCCTCCACTACAATGAGCAGTTCTTC.